A single sample gave rise to the 22 T cell receptor beta chains below, sequenced in a study of pediatric ulcerative colitis. Libraries were prepared by immunoSEQ multiplex PCR; TCRdb keeps only in-frame clonotypes and omits some of them. The table includes about 64,000 clones, over 65% detected once. The material sequenced was blood. The source of these receptors is a boy aged 5-17 years with moderate ulcerative colitis.

V and J are TRBV9 and TRBJ2-7; 7 bases fit TRBD1. The CDR3 runs 14 residues. Germline V gene lookup returns CDR1 SGDLS and CDR2 YYNGEE. J gave up 0 bases and V 0 bases, and 0 bases lay outside the gene matches. This CDR3 is CASSVGDSSYEQYF. In nucleotides, the CDR3 is TGTGCCAGCAGCGTAGGGGACAGCTCCTACGAGCAGTACTTC.

The CDR3 loop reads CASSPPNRVYEQYF. The CDR3 DNA reads TGCGCCAGCAGCCCTCCAAACAGGGTCTACGAGCAGTACTTC. V usage is TRBV5-1 and J usage is TRBJ2-7; maybe TRBD1 (6 bases). Trimming stripped 4 bases from V and 3 bases from J, with 14 bases between. The CDR3 is made up of 14 amino acids. Germline loops: CDR1 SGHRS, CDR2 YFSETQ.

This sequence joins TRBV6-6 and TRBJ2-7, with D hard to call. CDR1 is MNHNY, CDR2 SVGAGI, per germline (reference sequence). The ends were cut back, 2 bases at V and 6 bases at J, with 14 bases in the middle. This CDR3 comprises 14 residues. CDR3 amino acids: CASSYLATPSEQYF. In DNA form, the CDR3 reads TGTGCCAGCAGTTACCTGGCTACCCCCTCCGAGCAGTACTTC.

In its sample, this clone was seen a few times. V is TRBV18 and J is TRBJ1-1; D remains unclear. CDR3 length: 16 amino acids. V lost 4 bases, J lost 1 base, and 16 bases lay in between. Germline V gives CDR1 KGHSH, CDR2 LQKENI. CDR3 sequence reads: CASSLSFQASNTEAFF. In nucleotides, the CDR3 is TGTGCCAGCTCACTTTCCTTCCAAGCTTCGAACACTGAAGCTTTCTTT.

The chain couples TRBV18 to TRBJ1-1; D is possibly TRBD1 (5 bases). Trimming cost V 6 bases and J 5 bases, with 10 bases left between them. The CDR3 has 12 amino acids. The germline V gene encodes CDR1 KGHSH and CDR2 LQKENI. Written as DNA, the CDR3 is TGTGCCAGCTCCTCCGGGACGACTGAAGCTTTCTTT. This codes for CASSSGTTEAFF.

The CDR3 loop is CASSVAVATNEKLFF. The CDR3 region has the DNA TGTGCCAGCAGCGTAGCGGTAGCAACTAATGAAAAACTGTTTTTT. The chain is built from TRBV9 and TRBJ1-4; D gene unclear. Germline CDR1 reads SGDLS; CDR2 reads YYNGEE. This CDR3 comprises 15 residues. The V end lost 0 bases, the J end lost 0 bases, and 6 bases lay between the germline ends.

Regarding this clone: The same CDR3 can be traced to other DNA sequences in this sample. The genes are TRBV11-2 and TRBJ1-2; a weak D match, TRBD1 (5 bases). Trimming left V 4 bases short and J 2 bases short, with 11 bases between. The germline V gene encodes CDR1 SGHAT and CDR2 FQNNGV. The CDR3 is 14 residues long. CDR3 nucleotides: TGTGCCAGCAGCTCCGGTGGGGGGAACTATGGCTACACCTTC. As protein: CASSSGGGNYGYTF.

The chain couples TRBV6-1 to TRBJ1-1; D gene uncertain. V was shortened by 8 bases and J by 9 bases, with 13 bases between the two germline ends. Germline V gives CDR1 MNHNS, CDR2 SASEGT. This CDR3 region has 11 residues. The CDR3 nucleotides are TGTGCCAGCGGATTGTCGAACCAAGCTTTCTTT. This sequence encodes CASGLSNQAFF.

The gene calls are TRBV4-2 and TRBJ2-7; no clear D. Germline V CDR1 and CDR2: LGHNA, YNFKEQ. Deletions cut 0 bases from V and 6 bases from J, with 6 bases between. The CDR3 spans 12 residues. CDR3 DNA: TGTGCCAGCAGCCAAGAGTTCGGCGAGCAGTACTTC. Translating gives CASSQEFGEQYF.

CDR3 loop: CASSHEGAKNTEAFF. Here the CDR3 DNA reads TGTGCCAGCAGTCATGAGGGGGCTAAGAACACTGAAGCTTTCTTT. This rearrangement joins TRBV6-6 to TRBJ1-1; 7 bases match TRBD1. There are 15 residues in the CDR3. V shed 5 bases, J shed 1 base, and the junction held 7 bases outside the gene matches. Germline assignment: CDR1 MNHNY and CDR2 SVGAGI (reference sequence).

The CDR3 sequence: CSVAAGGGNEQFF. The DNA of the CDR3 is TGCAGCGTTGCCGCGGGAGGGGGCAATGAGCAGTTCTTC. The V call is TRBV29-1, the J call TRBJ2-1, with 9 bases identical to TRBD2. The CDR3 runs to 13 residues. Trimming removed 4 bases from V and 6 bases from J; junction bases left unmatched: 4. Germline assignment: CDR1 SQVTM and CDR2 ANQGSEA.

The chain employs TRBV4-1 and TRBJ2-7; perhaps TRBD1 as D (5 bases). The germline gives CDR1 MGHRA, CDR2 YSYEKL. Trimming took off 0 bases at V and 2 bases at J, with 11 bases between the two ends. This CDR3 is built from 15 residues. This chain's CDR3 is CASSQEFQGTYEQYF. For the CDR3, the DNA is TGCGCCAGCAGCCAAGAATTCCAGGGAACCTACGAGCAGTACTTC.

The rearrangement uses TRBV2 and TRBJ2-7; weak D call: TRBD1 (6 bases). Germline loops: CDR1 SNHLY, CDR2 FYNNEI. Trimming stripped 5 bases from V and 2 bases from J, with 13 bases between. This CDR3 is 14 amino acids long. The CDR3 sequence: CASSHRAPTYEQYF. CDR3 in DNA: TGTGCCAGCAGTCACAGGGCCCCGACCTACGAGCAGTACTTC.

The V call is TRBV5-1, the J call TRBJ2-3; D may be TRBD1 (6 bases). V was trimmed by 2 bases and J by 4 bases, leaving 20 bases between them. The CDR3 runs to 17 residues. The germline V gene encodes CDR1 SGHRS and CDR2 YFSETQ. The CDR3 nucleotides read TGCGCCAGCAGCTTCGACAACCGGGACATTTCAGCAGATACGCAGTATTTT. Translated: CASSFDNRDISADTQYF.

This sequence joins TRBV9 and TRBJ1-3, with unresolved D. The germline V and J ends were trimmed by 0 bases and 5 bases, with 15 bases remaining between them. The CDR3 length is 16 residues. The germline CDR1 and CDR2 sequences are SGDLS and YYNGEE. Written as DNA, the CDR3 is TGTGCCAGCAGCGTAGCTTCCCGGCCTTCTAGAAACACCATATATTTT. Translating gives CASSVASRPSRNTIYF.

This sequence joins TRBV6-1 and TRBJ1-2; 7 bases fit TRBD1. CDR1 and CDR2 (germline): MNHNS, SASEGT. V lost 3 bases, J lost 0 bases, and 1 base stayed unmatched. This CDR3 is built from 14 residues. The CDR3: CASSEGTANYGYTF. CDR3 nucleotide sequence: TGTGCCAGCAGTGAGGGGACAGCTAACTATGGCTACACCTTC.

Only a few counts were recorded for this clone. V usage is TRBV2 and J usage is TRBJ1-2; the match to TRBD1 covers 8 bases. The germline gives CDR1 SNHLY, CDR2 FYNNEI. V trimming: 8 bases; J trimming: 3 bases; junction bases outside the gene matches: 5. The CDR3 consists of 13 residues. CDR3 loop: CASRSGGDYGYTF. The DNA of the CDR3 is TGTGCCAGCCGATCAGGGGGCGACTATGGCTACACCTTC.

The rearrangement uses TRBV4-1 and TRBJ2-4; 7 nucleotides line up with TRBD2. CDR1 is MGHRA and CDR2 is YSYEKL in the germline V gene. CDR3 length: 18 residues. J lost 0 bases, V lost 1 base, and 9 bases had no gene match. CDR3 protein: CASSQAQAGKLAKNIQYF. The CDR3 DNA is TGCGCCAGCAGCCAAGCCCAAGCGGGGAAACTAGCCAAAAACATTCAGTACTTC.

The genes are TRBV6-5 and TRBJ1-1, with TRBD1 as a possible D gene (6 bases). This CDR3 comprises 13 residues. Trimming left V 6 bases short and J 6 bases short, with 14 bases between. CDR1 and CDR2 from the germline V gene are MNHEY and SVGAGI. CDR3 sequence: CASSYRVVAEAFF. The CDR3 nucleotides are TGTGCCAGCAGCTACAGGGTCGTCGCTGAAGCTTTCTTT.

The chain joins TRBV5-1 to TRBJ2-2, with D possibly being TRBD2 (5 bases). Looked up from germline, CDR1 is SGHRS and CDR2 is YFSETQ. The ends were cut back, 0 bases at V and 1 base at J, with 7 bases in the middle. The CDR3 has 15 residues. For the CDR3, the DNA is TGCGCCAGCAGCTTGGGAGGGATGAACACCGGGGAGCTGTTTTTT. It yields the protein CASSLGGMNTGELFF.

The J gene is TRBJ1-1, the V gene TRBV6-1; tentative D call: TRBD1 (5 bases). Germline V gives CDR1 MNHNS, CDR2 SASEGT. This CDR3 contains 15 residues. Trimming took 5 bases from V and 1 from J, leaving 14 bases between them. The CDR3 DNA is TGTGCCAGCAGTCGTAGATCCCAGGGGAACACTGAAGCTTTCTTT. This sequence encodes CASSRRSQGNTEAFF.

The chain is built from TRBV4-1 and TRBJ2-5, with TRBD2 identical over 9 bases. The germline gives CDR1 MGHRA, CDR2 YSYEKL. V lost 3 bases and J lost 1; bases outside the gene matches: 12. The CDR3 consists of 18 residues. The CDR3 protein is CASSHLPMGGGAQETQYF. CDR3 bases: TGCGCCAGCAGCCACCTCCCGATGGGCGGGGGGGCCCAAGAGACCCAGTACTTC.